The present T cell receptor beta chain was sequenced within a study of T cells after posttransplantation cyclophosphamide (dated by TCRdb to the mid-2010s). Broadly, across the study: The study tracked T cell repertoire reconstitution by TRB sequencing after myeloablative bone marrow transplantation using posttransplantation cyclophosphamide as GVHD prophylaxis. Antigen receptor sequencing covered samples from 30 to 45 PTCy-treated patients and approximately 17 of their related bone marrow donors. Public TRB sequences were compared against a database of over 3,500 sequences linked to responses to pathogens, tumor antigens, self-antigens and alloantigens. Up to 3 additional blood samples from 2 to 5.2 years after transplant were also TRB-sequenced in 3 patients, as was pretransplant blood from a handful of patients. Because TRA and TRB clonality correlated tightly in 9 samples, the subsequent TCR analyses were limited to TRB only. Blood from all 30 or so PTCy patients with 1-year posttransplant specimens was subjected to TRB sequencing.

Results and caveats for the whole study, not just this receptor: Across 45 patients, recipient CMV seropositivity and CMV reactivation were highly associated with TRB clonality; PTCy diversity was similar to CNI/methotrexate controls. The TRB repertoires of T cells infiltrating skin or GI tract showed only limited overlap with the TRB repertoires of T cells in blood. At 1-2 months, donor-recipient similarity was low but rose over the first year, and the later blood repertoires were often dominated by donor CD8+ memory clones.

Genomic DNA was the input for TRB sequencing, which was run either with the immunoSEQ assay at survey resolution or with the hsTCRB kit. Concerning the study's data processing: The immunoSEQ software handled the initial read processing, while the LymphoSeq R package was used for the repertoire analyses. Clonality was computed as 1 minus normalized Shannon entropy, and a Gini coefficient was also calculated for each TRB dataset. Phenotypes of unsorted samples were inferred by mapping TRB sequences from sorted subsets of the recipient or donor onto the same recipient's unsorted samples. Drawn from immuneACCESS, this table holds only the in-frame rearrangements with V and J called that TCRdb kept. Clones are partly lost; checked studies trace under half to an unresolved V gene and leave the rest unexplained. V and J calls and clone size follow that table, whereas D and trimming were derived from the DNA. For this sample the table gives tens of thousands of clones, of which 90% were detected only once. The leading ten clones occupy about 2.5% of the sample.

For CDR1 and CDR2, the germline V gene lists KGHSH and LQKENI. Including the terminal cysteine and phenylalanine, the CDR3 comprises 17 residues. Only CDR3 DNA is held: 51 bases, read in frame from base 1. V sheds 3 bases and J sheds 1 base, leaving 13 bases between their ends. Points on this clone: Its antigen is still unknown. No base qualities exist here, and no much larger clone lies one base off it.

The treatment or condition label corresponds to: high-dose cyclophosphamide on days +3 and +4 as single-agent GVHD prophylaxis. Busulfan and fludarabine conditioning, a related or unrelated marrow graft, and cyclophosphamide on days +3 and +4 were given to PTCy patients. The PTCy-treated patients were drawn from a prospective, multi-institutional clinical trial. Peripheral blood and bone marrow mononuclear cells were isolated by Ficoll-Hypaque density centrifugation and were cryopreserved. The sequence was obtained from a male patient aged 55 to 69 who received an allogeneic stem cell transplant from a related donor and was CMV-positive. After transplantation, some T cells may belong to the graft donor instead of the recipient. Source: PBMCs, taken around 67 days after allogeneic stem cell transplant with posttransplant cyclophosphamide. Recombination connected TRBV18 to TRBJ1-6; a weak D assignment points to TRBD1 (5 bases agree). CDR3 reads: CASSPIGDGSYNSPLHF. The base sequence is TGTGCCAGCTCACCGATAGGGGATGGGTCCTATAATTCACCCCTCCACTTT. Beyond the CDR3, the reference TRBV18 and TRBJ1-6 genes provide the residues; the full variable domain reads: NAGVMQNPRHLVRRRGQEARLRCSPMKGHSHVYWYRQLPEEGLKFMVYLQKENIIDESGMPKERFSAEFPKEGPSILRIQQVVRGDSAAYFCASSPIGDGSYNSPLHFGNGTRLTVT.